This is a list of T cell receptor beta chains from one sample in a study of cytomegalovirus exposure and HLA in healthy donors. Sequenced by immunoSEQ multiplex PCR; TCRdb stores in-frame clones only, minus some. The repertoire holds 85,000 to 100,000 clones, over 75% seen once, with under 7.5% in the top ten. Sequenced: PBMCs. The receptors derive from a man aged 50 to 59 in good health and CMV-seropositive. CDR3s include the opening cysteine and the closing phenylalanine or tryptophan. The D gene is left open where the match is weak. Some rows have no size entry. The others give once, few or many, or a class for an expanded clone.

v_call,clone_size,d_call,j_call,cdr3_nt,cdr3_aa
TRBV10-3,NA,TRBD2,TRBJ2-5,TGTGCCATCAACGAGCGGGGCCCCGATGGGGAGACCCAGTACTTC,CAINERGPDGETQYF
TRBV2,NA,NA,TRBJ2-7,TGTGCCAGCAAGGAGGACTCTACCTACGAGCAGTACTTC,CASKEDSTYEQYF
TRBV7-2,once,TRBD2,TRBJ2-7,TGTGCCAGCAGCGGACTAGCGGGGGGCTACGAGCAGTACTTC,CASSGLAGGYEQYF
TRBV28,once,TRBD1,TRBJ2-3,TGTGCCAGCAGTTTAGGATGGCAGGGGGCTACAGATACGCAGTATTTT,CASSLGWQGATDTQYF
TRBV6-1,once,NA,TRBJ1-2,TGTGCCAGCAGTGCAGGTTATGGCTACACCTTC,CASSAGYGYTF
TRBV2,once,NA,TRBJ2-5,TGTGCCAGCAGCCCTGAGAGCCCCCAGTACTTC,CASSPESPQYF
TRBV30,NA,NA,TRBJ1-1,TGTGCCTGGAGTTGGGACATAAACACTGAAGCTTTCTTT,CAWSWDINTEAFF
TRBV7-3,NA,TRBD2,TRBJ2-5,TGTGCCAGCAGCTTAGGTAGCGGGGAGGAGACCCAGTACTTC,CASSLGSGEETQYF
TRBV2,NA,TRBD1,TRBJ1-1,TGTGCCAGCAGAGAAACAGGGGGCAACGAAGCTTTCTTT,CASRETGGNEAFF
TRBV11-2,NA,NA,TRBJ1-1,TGTGCCAGCAGCCTAGGACAGAGCGCCACTGAAGCTTTCTTT,CASSLGQSATEAFF
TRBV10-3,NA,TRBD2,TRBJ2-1,TGTGCCATCAGGGCTCCGGCGGGGGGTTGGAATGAGCAGTTCTTC,CAIRAPAGGWNEQFF
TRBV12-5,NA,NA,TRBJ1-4,TGTGCTAGTGGTCCTCAACAGGGCTCTAATGAAAAACTGTTTTTT,CASGPQQGSNEKLFF
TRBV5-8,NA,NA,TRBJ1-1,TGTGCCAGGAGCTGGGCAGATAACACTGAAGCTTTCTTT,CARSWADNTEAFF
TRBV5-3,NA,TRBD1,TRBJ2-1,TGTGCCAGAAGCCCCGGACAGGGGGCTCGGAATGAGCAGTTCTTC,CARSPGQGARNEQFF
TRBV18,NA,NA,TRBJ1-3,TGTGCCAGCTCACCCTACCAAACTAGAAACACCATATATTTT,CASSPYQTRNTIYF
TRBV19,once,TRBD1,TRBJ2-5,TGTGCCAGCCGAACAGGGGGCGTGGAGACCCAGTACTTC,CASRTGGVETQYF
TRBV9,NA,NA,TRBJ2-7,TGTGCCAGCAGCGTAGAACCGGGGGGCGCCTACGAGCAGTACTTC,CASSVEPGGAYEQYF
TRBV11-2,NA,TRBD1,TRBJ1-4,TGTGCCAGCAGCTCATCAACAGGGGGCAGTGAAAAACTGTTTTTT,CASSSSTGGSEKLFF
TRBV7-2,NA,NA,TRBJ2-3,TGTGCCAGCAGCGGCAGGGTTGCCACAGATACGCAGTATTTT,CASSGRVATDTQYF
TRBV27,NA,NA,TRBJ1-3,TGTGCCAGCCGACTCGACGCTTACTCTGGAAACACCATATATTTT,CASRLDAYSGNTIYF
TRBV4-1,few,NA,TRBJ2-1,TGCGCCAGCAGAGAACACGAACAGGCAAACAATGAGCAGTTCTTC,CASREHEQANNEQFF
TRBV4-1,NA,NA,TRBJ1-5,TGCGCCAGCAGCTACCGGCAGCAGGGAAGCAATCAGCCCCAGCATTTT,CASSYRQQGSNQPQHF
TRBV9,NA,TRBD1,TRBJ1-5,TGTGCCAGCAGCGCTACAGGGGGTCCCCAGCCCCAGCATTTT,CASSATGGPQPQHF
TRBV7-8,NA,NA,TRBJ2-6,TGTGCCAAGGCCCACGGGGAGGCCGGGGCCAACGTCCTGACTTTC,CAKAHGEAGANVLTF
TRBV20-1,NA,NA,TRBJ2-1,TGCAGTGCTAGAAGTGCGAATGAGCAGTTCTTC,CSARSANEQFF
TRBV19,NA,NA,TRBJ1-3,TGTGCCAGTAGTATTGGAGGTGGAAACACCATATATTTT,CASSIGGGNTIYF
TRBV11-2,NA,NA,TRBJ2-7,TGTGCCAGCAACCACTTCGATACCTACGAGCAGTACTTC,CASNHFDTYEQYF
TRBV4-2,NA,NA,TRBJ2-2,TGTGCCAGCAGCCAGGACAAGGCGAACACCGGGGAGCTGTTTTTT,CASSQDKANTGELFF
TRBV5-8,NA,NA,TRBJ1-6,TGTGCCAGCAGCGGATTTCGGACAGAGTTT,CASSGFRTEF
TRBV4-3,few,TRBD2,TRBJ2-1,TGCGCCAGCAGCCAGGGGACTAGCGGGGTGGTCAATGAGCAGTTCTTC,CASSQGTSGVVNEQFF
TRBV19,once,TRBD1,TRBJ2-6,TGTGCCAGTAGTAGGCGACAGGGGGGTTTTACTGGGGCCAACGTCCTGACTTTC,CASSRRQGGFTGANVLTF
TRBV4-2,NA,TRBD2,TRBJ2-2,TGTGCCAGCAGCCAAGATTTGAGCGGGGGAAGAGGTGAGCTGTTTTTT,CASSQDLSGGRGELFF
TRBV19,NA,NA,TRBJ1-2,TGTGCCAGTAGTGTGGGCAGAAACTATGGCTACACCTTC,CASSVGRNYGYTF
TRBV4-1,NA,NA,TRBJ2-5,TGCGCCAGCAGCCACCAACTACCGGGGACCCAGTACTTC,CASSHQLPGTQYF
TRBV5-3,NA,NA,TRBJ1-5,TGTGCCAGAAGCTCGAGGCAGGGGCCCTTGGTGAGCAATCAGCCCCAGCATTTT,CARSSRQGPLVSNQPQHF
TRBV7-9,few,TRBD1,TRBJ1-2,TGTGCCAGCCGCTCCCTCGGCCAGGGGGGACTTGGCTATGGCTACACCTTC,CASRSLGQGGLGYGYTF
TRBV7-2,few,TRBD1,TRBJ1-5,TGTGCCAGCAGCCGGGACAGGGATCAGCCCCAGCATTTT,CASSRDRDQPQHF
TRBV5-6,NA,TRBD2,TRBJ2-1,TGTGCCAGCAGCTTGGCCGGGGGGGGGTTGTACAATGAGCAGTTCTTC,CASSLAGGGLYNEQFF
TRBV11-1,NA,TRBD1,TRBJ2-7,TGTGCCAGCAGCTCCCGGGGACAGGGGGAACACGAGCAGTACTTC,CASSSRGQGEHEQYF
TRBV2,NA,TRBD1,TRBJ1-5,TGTGCCAGCACCCCCGAGGGGACAGTCGGTCAGCCCCAGCATTTT,CASTPEGTVGQPQHF
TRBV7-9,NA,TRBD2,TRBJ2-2,TGTGCCAGCAGCTGGACTAGCGGGGGGACCGGGGAGCTGTTTTTT,CASSWTSGGTGELFF
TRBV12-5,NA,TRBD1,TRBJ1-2,TGTGCTAGTGCCCTGGGACAGGGGCCTTATGGCTACACCTTC,CASALGQGPYGYTF
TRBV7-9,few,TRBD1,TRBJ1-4,TGTGCCAGCAGCGCAACAGGGGGCCCGGAAAAACTGTTTTTT,CASSATGGPEKLFF
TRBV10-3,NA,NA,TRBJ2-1,TGTGCCATCAGTCCAGATGTTGAGCAGTTCTTC,CAISPDVEQFF
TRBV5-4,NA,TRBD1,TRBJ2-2,TGTGCCAGCAACCCGGGACAGGGAACCGGGGAGCTGTTTTTT,CASNPGQGTGELFF
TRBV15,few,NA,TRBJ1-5,TGTGCCACCAGCAGAGATCTCTTCGTGGCCCAGCCCCAGCATTTT,CATSRDLFVAQPQHF